These T cell receptor beta chains were read from a single sample in a study of blood T cells in healthy people across ages. TCRdb ran MiXCR on the 5' RACE reads and lists one entry per CDR3 protein. This table holds around 1.5 million distinct CDR3 sequences, roughly 32% found once. The sequenced sample consisted of blood. The receptors come from a woman in her 30s in good health. Both conserved end residues are part of each CDR3. Each record gives: V gene, J gene, clone size, D gene, CDR3 protein, CDR3 DNA. D genes are given only for firm matches. Not all rows give a size; the values are once, few, many and, for expanded clones, a class.

V: TRBV6-1; J: TRBJ2-3; size: once; D: -; CDR3: CASSKLAGPDTRYF; DNA: TGTGCCAGCAGCAAACTAGCCGGTCCCGATACGCGGTATTTT
V: TRBV12-3/TRBV12-4; J: TRBJ2-1; size: -; D: TRBD1; CDR3: CASSLGPTGAEQFF; DNA: TGTGCCAGCAGTTTAGGGCCCACAGGGGCCGAGCAGTTCTTC
V: TRBV20-1; J: TRBJ2-5; size: -; D: TRBD1; CDR3: CSAGVQGVNLETQYF; DNA: TGCAGTGCTGGAGTCCAGGGGGTAAACTTGGAGACCCAGTACTTC
V: TRBV9; J: TRBJ1-4; size: -; D: -; CDR3: CASSTGRDLGEKLFF; DNA: TGTGCCAGCAGCACCGGACGGGACCTGGGCGAAAAACTGTTTTTT
V: TRBV20-1; J: TRBJ2-1; size: -; D: -; CDR3: CSARERRADYQNNNEQFF; DNA: TGCAGTGCTAGAGAACGGAGGGCGGACTACCAAAACAACAATGAGCAGTTCTTC
V: TRBV10-3; J: TRBJ2-7; size: -; D: -; CDR3: CAISDVTKKSCEQYF; DNA: TGTGCCATCAGTGATGTGACTAAGAAATCCTGCGAGCAGTACTTC
V: TRBV18; J: TRBJ2-3; size: -; D: -; CDR3: CASSPTSGSWGTDTQYF; DNA: TGTGCCAGCTCACCTACCTCCGGGAGTTGGGGCACAGATACGCAGTATTTT
V: TRBV7-9; J: TRBJ2-1; size: few; D: -; CDR3: CASSSVAASSYNEQFF; DNA: TGTGCCAGCAGCTCCGTGGCTGCCAGCTCCTACAATGAGCAGTTCTTC
V: TRBV28; J: TRBJ2-5; size: few; D: TRBD1; CDR3: CASLDREILGTQYF; DNA: TGTGCCAGCTTGGACAGGGAGATATTAGGGACCCAGTACTTC
V: TRBV12-3/TRBV12-4; J: TRBJ2-3; size: -; D: TRBD2; CDR3: CASSSPGREGTDTQYF; DNA: TGTGCCAGCAGTTCCCCCGGTCGGGAGGGCACAGATACGCAGTATTTT
V: TRBV3-1; J: TRBJ2-5; size: -; D: -; CDR3: CASSQISGKGETQYF; DNA: TGTGCCAGCAGCCAAATTTCAGGGAAGGGAGAGACCCAGTACTTC
V: TRBV4-1; J: TRBJ1-1; size: -; D: TRBD1; CDR3: CASSGSGTGDTEAFF; DNA: TGCGCCAGCAGCGGTAGCGGGACAGGAGACACTGAAGCTTTCTTT
V: TRBV6-4; J: TRBJ2-7; size: few; D: TRBD2; CDR3: CARDSSGETYEQYF; DNA: TGTGCCAGGGATAGTAGCGGGGAGACCTACGAGCAGTACTTC
V: TRBV12-3/TRBV12-4; J: TRBJ1-1; size: -; D: -; CDR3: CASSRLVETEAFF; DNA: TGTGCCAGCAGTCGCCTCGTAGAAACTGAAGCTTTCTTT
V: TRBV5-1; J: TRBJ2-7; size: -; D: -; CDR3: CASSPTGLPDEQYF; DNA: TGCGCCAGCAGCCCCACCGGACTCCCCGACGAGCAGTACTTC
V: TRBV5-1; J: TRBJ2-3; size: few; D: -; CDR3: CASSPQGTPTDTQYF; DNA: TGCGCCAGCAGCCCGCAGGGGACCCCCACAGATACGCAGTATTTT
V: TRBV6-1; J: TRBJ2-5; size: -; D: -; CDR3: CASSEVTFHGETQYF; DNA: TGTGCCAGCAGTGAAGTGACTTTCCATGGAGAGACCCAGTACTTC
V: TRBV5-6; J: TRBJ2-3; size: -; D: TRBD1; CDR3: CASSRGTGFTVDTQYF; DNA: TGTGCCAGCAGCCGGGGGACAGGGTTTACGGTGGATACGCAGTATTTT
V: TRBV20-1; J: TRBJ2-7; size: -; D: -; CDR3: CSALEMGGWNEQYF; DNA: TGCAGCGCACTAGAGATGGGCGGGTGGAACGAGCAGTACTTC